This paragraph covers one T cell receptor beta chain sequence. This sample was taken from a study of T cell changes during pregnancy in multiple sclerosis. Germline V lookup: CDR1 SNHLY, CDR2 FYNNEI. CDR3 length equals 15 residues. V dropped 4 bases and J dropped 4 bases, with 14 bases sitting between them. TCRdb's copy holds only in-frame clones and misses some; the assay was immunoSEQ multiplex PCR. Of fewer than 70,000 clones listed, around nine tenths are singletons. The chain is built from TRBV2 and TRBJ1-5; the D gene is possibly TRBD1 (5 bases). This clonotype was obtained from a female donor with multiple sclerosis, enrolled in a pregnancy study. This specimen consisted of peripheral blood, obtained in the second trimester of pregnancy. CDR3 in amino acids: CASSVRAGTNQPQHF. DNA of the CDR3: TGTGCCAGCAGTGTTCGGGCGGGGACGAATCAGCCCCAGCATTTT.